The 17 T cell receptor beta chains below come from one sample, sequenced in a study of blood T cell repertoires in COVID-19 (TCRdb year 2020). Library creation used the immunoSEQ multiplex PCR assay. TCRdb retrieved this table from immuneACCESS and kept in-frame rearrangements only. Not all clones are present; in checked studies, unresolved V genes account for under half, and no reason is known for the remainder. Within this sample are about 270,000 clones, with 75% to 90% of them counted one time only. The top ten hold about an eighth of the sample. Sequenced material: peripheral blood. The receptors were gathered from a woman in her 70s with COVID-19, enrolled during active disease.

CDR3 sequence reads: CATSGTGRVGYTF. CDR3 DNA: TGTGCCACCAGTGGGACAGGGCGAGTTGGCTACACCTTC. The chain joins TRBV24-1 to TRBJ1-2; 8 bases align to TRBD1. Germline CDR1 KGHDR, CDR2 SFDVKD. The CDR3 contains 13 residues. V was clipped by 5 bases and J by 7 bases; unmatched bases: 5.

This chain joins TRBV2 and TRBJ1-6; 9 bases are shared with TRBD1. CDR1 and CDR2 (germline): SNHLY, FYNNEI. V was clipped by 3 bases and J by 8 bases; unmatched bases: 5. This CDR3 has 15 residues. CDR3 coding DNA: TGTGCCAGCAGTGATTCACGGACAGGGGATTCACCCCTCCACTTT. Translation gives CASSDSRTGDSPLHF. Full variable domain (rest looked up from reference TRBV2 and TRBJ1-6): EPEVTQTPSHQVTQMGQEVILRCVPISNHLYFYWYRQILGQKVEFLVSFYNNEISEKSEIFDDQFSVERPDGSNFTLKIRSTKLEDSAMYFCASSDSRTGDSPLHFGNGTRLTVT.

This chain joins TRBV19 and TRBJ1-2; TRBD1 matches at 12 bases. This CDR3 contains 13 residues. The J segment lost 7 bases and the V segment lost 9 bases, leaving 6 bases of the junction unmatched. Germline CDR1 reads LNHDA; CDR2 reads SQIVND (reference sequence). The chain's CDR3 is CASGTGGPIGYTF. The CDR3 bases are TGTGCCAGCGGGACAGGGGGCCCCATTGGCTACACCTTC.

The chain combines TRBV5-4 with TRBJ2-7; TRBD2 agrees at 12 bases. Germline-derived CDR1 and CDR2 are SGHNT and YYREEE (reference sequence). This CDR3 spans 14 amino acids. V lost 4 bases, J lost 6 bases, and 5 bases stayed unmatched. CDR3 sequence (DNA): TGTGCCAGCAGCCTAGGACTAGCGGGGAGCGAGCAGTACTTC. Translation: CASSLGLAGSEQYF.

Here the CDR3 reads CASNQGNYGYTF. CDR3 nucleotide sequence: TGTGCCAGCAATCAGGGGAACTATGGCTACACCTTC. The chain has TRBV2 and TRBJ1-2; the D gene is possibly TRBD1 (6 bases). CDR1 SNHLY and CDR2 FYNNEI come from the germline V gene. The CDR3 consists of 12 residues. V was trimmed by 7 bases and J by 2 bases, leaving 8 bases between them.

This sequence joins TRBV5-6 and TRBJ2-3; maybe TRBD1 (5 bases). Trimming removed 0 bases at V and 12 bases at J, with 17 bases between. The V gene's germline CDR1 is SGHDT and CDR2 YYEEEE. The CDR3 extends over 14 amino acids. CDR3 nucleotides: TGTGCCAGCAGCTTGGGGGGCCCTTATTTCGGACAGTATTTT. This codes for CASSLGGPYFGQYF.

This clone is a singleton in its sample. The chain recombines TRBV9 with TRBJ2-1; no reliable D call. The V gene's germline CDR1 is SGDLS and CDR2 YYNGEE. V lost 1 base and J 10 bases, leaving 9 bases between the germline ends. The CDR3 is made up of 12 amino acids. CDR3 sequence reads: CASSVNWAEQFF. CDR3 bases: TGTGCCAGCAGCGTAAACTGGGCAGAGCAGTTCTTC.

The rearrangement joins TRBV4-1 to TRBJ2-5, with 15 bases identical to TRBD2. The trim removed 1 base at V and 5 bases at J, leaving 5 bases unmatched. Germline V lookup: CDR1 MGHRA, CDR2 YSYEKL. The CDR3 is 17 amino acids. Written as DNA, the CDR3 is TGCGCCAGCAGCCAAGGGACTAGCGGGGGGGCCTTGGAGACCCAGTACTTC. Amino acid sequence: CASSQGTSGGALETQYF.

The chain joins TRBV9 to TRBJ1-2; D not certain. Germline V CDR1 and CDR2: SGDLS, YYNGEE. The CDR3 is 13 amino acids. The germline V and J ends were trimmed by 0 bases and 8 bases, with 11 bases remaining between them. CDR3 nucleotides: TGTGCCAGCAGCGTAGAATCGAGAAACGGCTACACCTTC. Amino acids: CASSVESRNGYTF.

The rearrangement uses TRBV27 and TRBJ2-2; 10 bases align to TRBD2. J was trimmed by 2 bases and V by 6 bases; bases with no gene match: 6. This CDR3 has 16 residues. Germline assignment: CDR1 MNHEY and CDR2 SMNVEV (reference sequence). The CDR3 DNA sequence: TGTGCCAGCAGGGGGAGCGGGGGGGTTAACACCGGGGAGCTGTTTTTT. Its translation: CASRGSGGVNTGELFF.

The chain recombines TRBV7-3 with TRBJ2-1; 10 bases are a match to TRBD2. CDR3 size: 15 residues. Germline CDR1 is SGHTA and CDR2 is FQGTGA. V lost 4 bases and J lost 7; bases outside the gene matches: 7. The CDR3 region is CASSSQAGGPNEQFF. CDR3 sequence (DNA): TGTGCCAGCAGCTCCCAAGCGGGGGGGCCTAATGAGCAGTTCTTC.

In this sample, this clone turned up once. The chain employs TRBV6-5 and TRBJ1-5; 7 nucleotides agree with TRBD1. The CDR3 spans 14 residues. Germline CDR1 reads MNHEY; CDR2 reads SVGAGI. The junction had 7 bases not matched to a gene; V was cut back by 7 bases and J by 4 bases. CDR3 coding DNA: TGTGCCAGCAAAAACAGGGGTGGTAATCAGCCCCAGCATTTT. Translated, it gives CASKNRGGNQPQHF.

This chain uses TRBV7-2 with TRBJ2-3, with D tentatively TRBD2 (7 bases). This CDR3 has 16 residues. Trimming pared 5 bases from V and 5 bases from J, leaving 20 bases between. Germline lookup yields CDR1 SGHTA and CDR2 FQGNSA. The chain's CDR3 is CASSRAGGGVRDTQYF. The CDR3, as DNA: TGTGCCAGCAGCCGGGCAGGCGGGGGCGTTCGAGATACGCAGTATTTT.

The J gene is TRBJ2-3, the V gene TRBV2; 7 nucleotides line up with TRBD1. The CDR3 runs to 16 residues. Per the germline V gene, CDR1 is SNHLY and CDR2 is FYNNEI. The V and J ends lost 2 bases and 9 bases, in that order; junction bases with no gene match: 14. CDR3 region: CASSERGTEQARTQYF. DNA of the CDR3: TGTGCCAGCAGTGAAAGAGGGACAGAACAGGCCCGAACGCAGTATTTT.

The chain has TRBV12-3 or TRBV12-4 and TRBJ2-5; D perhaps matches TRBD1 (6 bases). V was cut by 8 bases and J by 5 bases, with 9 bases left in between. The CDR3 consists of 11 residues. This CDR3 is CASGQGETQYF. As DNA, the CDR3 is TGTGCCAGCGGGCAGGGGGAGACCCAGTACTTC.

The CDR3 reads CASSLLAGVTYEQYF. DNA of the CDR3: TGCGCCAGCAGCTTGCTAGCGGGGGTTACTTACGAGCAGTACTTC. The V gene is TRBV5-1, the J gene TRBJ2-7, with TRBD2 matching 10 bases. CDR3 length equals 15 residues. J lost 4 bases, V lost 1 base, and 5 bases had no gene match. Germline V gives CDR1 SGHRS, CDR2 YFSETQ.

In this sample, this clone turned up many times. The V and J genes are TRBV4-1 and TRBJ1-2; D might be TRBD1 (5 bases). The CDR3 covers 15 residues. The germline gives CDR1 MGHRA, CDR2 YSYEKL. The V end was cut by 1 base, the J end by 2 bases, with 11 bases between. The CDR3 DNA reads TGCGCCAGCAGCCAAGGTCCCAGGGAAAACTATGGCTACACCTTC. Its protein product is CASSQGPRENYGYTF.